Reported below is one T cell receptor beta chain. This clonotype came up many times. What antigen it recognizes has not been identified. No much larger clone exists at a distance of one base, and base qualities are not known. TCR beta CDR3 regions were amplified from RNA transcripts. The first round of RT-PCR for the TCR CDR3 was performed with the HTBI primer set and the Qiagen OneStep RT-PCR kit. Libraries were constructed in a second round of multiplex PCR, after which size selection and purification were performed. Sequencing of the libraries was done on an Illumina HiSeq2000 using paired-end 100 bp reads. From the authors' description of their analysis: SOAPnuke was used to process the raw data, removing reads that contained adapters or uncalled bases, had a mean Phred below 15, or lacked an exact match to the constant primer or identifier. COPE v1.2.5 was used to merge the high-quality paired reads, and each unique nucleotide sequence was defined as a clonotype. MiTCR v1.1 was used to align the clonotypes against IMGT TRBV, TRBD and TRBJ reference segments. The analysis was restricted to V-J combinations with a frequency above 0.0001, which together covered about 99% of the repertoires. A TCS score was defined as the ratio between F50 (clonal expansion) and ExV (chaos), using BLOSUM62-based TCRdist between CDR3 peptides within each V-J. Welch's t-statistics and random forest reduced around 550 V-J features to under 15, which were used in a naive Bayes classifier (R e1071). Using fastp trimming at Q25 and MiXCR clonotype assembly, TCRdb reanalyzed the public sequencing data and kept in-frame beta chains. All rows with the same CDR3 protein become a single entry with the most common DNA and genes. TCRdb's processing, not the study's, gives the V and J calls here. In all, the sample holds roughly 170,000 distinct CDR3 sequences, and approximately 15% of those were seen once. The top ten hold roughly 29% of the sample.

Stable Graves' hyperthyroidism was defined as no progression to ophthalmopathy during 18 months of follow-up. Hyperthyroidism patients were newly diagnosed, had a disease duration of under 2 months, and were aged 18 to 65 years. Any patient with an uncontrolled infection, another autoimmune disease, pregnancy or lactation was excluded. Diagnoses were established on the basis of clinical symptoms, serum thyroxine and TRAb, thyroid ultrasound, and orbital computed tomography. PBMCs were isolated from roughly 10 ml of fresh peripheral blood by Ficoll-Paque density gradient centrifugation. Total RNA was extracted using Trizol reagent, and RNA quality was assessed on an Agilent 2100 Bioanalyzer. The data belong to a study of T cells in Graves' hyperthyroidism and ophthalmopathy (dated by TCRdb to 2018 to 2020). About the study as a whole: Peripheral blood samples were taken at the time of initial diagnosis, prior to any treatment. An independent validation cohort of about 20 hyperthyroidism patients and about 16 patients who later progressed to ophthalmopathy tested prospective prediction of ophthalmopathy. For training and testing, the 80 to 100 patients in the discovery cohort were randomly divided in a 7:3 ratio. In several Graves' hyperthyroidism patients, the study also compared T-cell repertoires from thyroid tissue with T-cell repertoires from blood. The paper reports TCR Vbeta CDR3 sequencing of some 140 peripheral blood samples: around 45 ophthalmopathy, over 70 hyperthyroidism and around 17 progressor patients. After blood sampling, hyperthyroidism patients were treated with methimazole at a starting dose of 30 mg daily, and ophthalmopathy patients were treated with high-dose intravenous methylprednisolone. To identify TCR V-J signatures that set the groups apart, the researchers used a discovery cohort of 100 patients, made up of 43 with Graves' ophthalmopathy and 55 to 65 with stable Graves' hyperthyroidism. Study-wide conclusions, independent of this receptor: A 13 V-J signature model separated ophthalmopathy from stable hyperthyroidism, with roughly 88% sensitivity and just under 84% specificity in cross-validation and 80%/75% in testing. No statistical method was used to fix the sample size in advance, and group allocation was not hidden from the investigators. In validation, the model predicted progression to ophthalmopathy a median of around 6.5 months before onset, with roughly 68% sensitivity and roughly 77% specificity. Most expanded thyroid clonotypes (frequency above 0.001) were also found in blood, which suggests that blood repertoires may mirror thyroid immune responses.

CDR1 and CDR2 were assigned from the germline V gene as SGHTA and FQGNSA. V is pared back by 5 bases and J by 7 bases, with 27 bases lying between the germline termini. From cysteine to phenylalanine, the CDR3 is 17 amino acids long. Kept here is only the CDR3 DNA, which spans 51 bases and is read in frame from base 1. The TCR was taken from a woman in her fifties or sixties with Graves' hyperthyroidism. The sequencing input was blood. Recombination connected TRBV7-2 to TRBJ2-7; a weak D assignment points to TRBD2 (6 bases agree). The CDR3 region has the sequence CASSIRPIGGNYGEQYF. In nucleotide form, the sequence is TGTGCCAGCAGCATCCGTCCTATCGGGGGAAACTACGGAGAGCAGTACTTC.